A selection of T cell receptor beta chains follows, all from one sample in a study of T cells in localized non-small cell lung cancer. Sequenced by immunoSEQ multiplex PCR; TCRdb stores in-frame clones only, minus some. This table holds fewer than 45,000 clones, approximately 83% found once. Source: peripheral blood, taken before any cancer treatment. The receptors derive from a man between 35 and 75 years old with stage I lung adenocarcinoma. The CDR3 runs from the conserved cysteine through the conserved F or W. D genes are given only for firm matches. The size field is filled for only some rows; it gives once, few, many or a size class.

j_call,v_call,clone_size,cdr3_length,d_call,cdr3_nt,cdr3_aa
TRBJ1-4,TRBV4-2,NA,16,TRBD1,TGTGCCAGCAGCCAAGTCCCCGGGACAGCTAATGAAAAACTGTTTTTT,CASSQVPGTANEKLFF
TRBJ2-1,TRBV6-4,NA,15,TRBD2,TGTGCCAGCAGTGACTCTAGCGGGACTTACAATGAGCAGTTCTTC,CASSDSSGTYNEQFF
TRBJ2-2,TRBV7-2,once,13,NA,TGTGCCAGCACCCAAGCCAAAACCGGGGAGCTGTTTTTT,CASTQAKTGELFF
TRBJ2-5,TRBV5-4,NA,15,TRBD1,TGTGCCAGCAGCTATCCAGGGGGCTTGGGAGAGACCCAGTACTTC,CASSYPGGLGETQYF
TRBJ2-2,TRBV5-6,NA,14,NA,TGTGCCAGCAGCTTTAGACGGCTGGCCGGGGAGCTGTTTTTT,CASSFRRLAGELFF
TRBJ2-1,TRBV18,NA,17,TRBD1,TGTGCCAGCTCACCCGGCCACAGGGGGCGCAGGTACAATGAGCAGTTCTTC,CASSPGHRGRRYNEQFF
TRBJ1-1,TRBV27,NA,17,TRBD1,TGTGCCAGCAGTTTAGGTATGAAGGGGGCCTCGAACACTGAAGCTTTCTTT,CASSLGMKGASNTEAFF
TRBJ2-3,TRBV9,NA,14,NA,TGTGCCAGCAGCGCCCGACGGGCGGGGGATACGCAGTATTTT,CASSARRAGDTQYF
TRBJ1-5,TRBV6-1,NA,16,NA,TGTGCCAGCAGTGATTCCAGGGGTTTAGTTGGTCAGCCCCAGCATTTT,CASSDSRGLVGQPQHF
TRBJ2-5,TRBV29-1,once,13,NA,TGCAGCCTCGAGGTAGGAAGGGGAGAGACCCAGTACTTC,CSLEVGRGETQYF
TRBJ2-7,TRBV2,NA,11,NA,TGTGCCAGCAACCCAGGGAACGAGCAGTACTTC,CASNPGNEQYF
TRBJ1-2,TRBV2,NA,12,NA,TGTGCCAGCAGTGGGACAGTAGATGGCTACACCTTC,CASSGTVDGYTF
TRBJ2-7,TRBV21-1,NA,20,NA,TGTGCCAGCAGCAAATGGGCGGGGGCGACCAGACCTCTGACCTTCTACGAGCAGTACTTC,CASSKWAGATRPLTFYEQYF
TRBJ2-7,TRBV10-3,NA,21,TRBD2,TGTGCCATCAGTGACCTTGGACCCTCCGGGACTAGCGGGAGGTCTTCTTACGAGCAGTACTTC,CAISDLGPSGTSGRSSYEQYF
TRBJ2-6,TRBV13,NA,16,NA,TGTGCCAGCAGCGCAACCGTAAGCTCTGGGGCCAACGTCCTGACTTTC,CASSATVSSGANVLTF
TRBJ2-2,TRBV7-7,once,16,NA,TGTGCTAGCAGCTTAGCGAGCGGAACGAACACCGGGGAGCTGTTTTTT,CASSLASGTNTGELFF
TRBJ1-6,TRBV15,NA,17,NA,TGTGCCACCAGCAGGGGCGGGGGAAGGGGCTATAATTCACCCCTCCACTTT,CATSRGGGRGYNSPLHF
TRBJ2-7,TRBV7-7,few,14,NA,TGTGCTAGCAGCCCCCGGGACACCACCTACGAGCAGTACTTC,CASSPRDTTYEQYF
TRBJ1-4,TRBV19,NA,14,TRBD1,TGTGCCAGTAATCCAGGGGGCTATGGTGAAAAACTGTTTTTT,CASNPGGYGEKLFF
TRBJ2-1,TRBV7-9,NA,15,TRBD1,TGTGCCAGCAGCACCGGGACAGGGCCTCAAAATGAGCAGTTCTTC,CASSTGTGPQNEQFF
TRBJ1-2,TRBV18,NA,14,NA,TGTGCCAGCTCACCACCGAGCGTTAACTATGGCTACACCTTC,CASSPPSVNYGYTF
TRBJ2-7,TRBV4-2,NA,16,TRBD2,TGTGCCAGCAGCCAAGGTGTGTCTAGCGGGCGGTACGAGCAGTACTTC,CASSQGVSSGRYEQYF
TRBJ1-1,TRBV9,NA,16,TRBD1,TGTGCCAGCAGCCTATCCAGGGACAGAAGCATGAGGGGAGCTTTCTTT,CASSLSRDRSMRGAFF
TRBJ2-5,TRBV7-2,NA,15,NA,TGTGCCAGCAGCTCATACGGACGGTTTATAGGGGCCCAGTACTTC,CASSSYGRFIGAQYF
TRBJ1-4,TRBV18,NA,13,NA,TGTGCCAGCTCACCTTCGGGGTTTGAAAAACTGTTTTTT,CASSPSGFEKLFF
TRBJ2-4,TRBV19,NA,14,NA,TGTGCCAGTAGAGACAGTCTAGCCAAAAACATTCAGTACTTC,CASRDSLAKNIQYF
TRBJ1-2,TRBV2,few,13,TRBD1,TGTGCCAGACTACAGGGGCCTAACTATGGCTACACCTTC,CARLQGPNYGYTF
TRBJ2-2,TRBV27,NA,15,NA,TGTGCCAGCAGTTTATACCCCACAGGGACCGGGGAGCTGTTTTTT,CASSLYPTGTGELFF
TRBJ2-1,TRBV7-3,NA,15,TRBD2,TGTGCCAGCAGCCCAGGACTAGCGACTTACAATGAGCAGTTCTTC,CASSPGLATYNEQFF
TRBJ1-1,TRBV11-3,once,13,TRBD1,TGTGCCAGCAGCAAGACAGGGGTGACTGAAGCTTTCTTT,CASSKTGVTEAFF
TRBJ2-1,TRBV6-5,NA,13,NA,TGTGCCAGCAGTTACCTTGGGTACAATGAGCAGTTCTTC,CASSYLGYNEQFF
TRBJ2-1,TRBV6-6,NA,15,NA,TGTGCCAGCAGTCCGACAGGTTGGGGGGGGAATGAGCAGTTCTTC,CASSPTGWGGNEQFF